The rows below give T cell receptor beta chains drawn from one sample of a study of T cells in Graves' hyperthyroidism and ophthalmopathy. TCRdb re-called the multiplex PCR reads with MiXCR, one entry per CDR3 protein. The sample contains approximately 400,000 distinct CDR3 sequences, 15% to 17% of which appear only once. The material sequenced was blood. The receptors derive from a woman aged 18-29 years with Graves' hyperthyroidism. Each CDR3 is given with its conserved first and last residue. A D gene is named only where the DNA matches it firmly. Clone size is shown for a subset of rows, as once, few, many or a class of expanded clone.

- TRBJ2-3 many TRBV6-1 TGTGCCAGCAGCCCGGAAGTGCGTACGCAGTATTTT CASSPEVRTQYF
TRBD2 TRBJ2-7 - TRBV9 TGTGCCAGCAGCGCCGGGGGGGCTCCGGTCCACGAGCAGTACTTC CASSAGGAPVHEQYF
TRBD2 TRBJ2-1 - TRBV7-9 TGTGCCAGCAGCCCGACCGGGACTAGTCCAAATGAGCAGTTCTTC CASSPTGTSPNEQFF
TRBD2 TRBJ2-7 many TRBV15 TGTGCCACCAGCAGAGGATACCAGCGGGAGTTCGACGAGCAGTACTTC CATSRGYQREFDEQYF
TRBD1 TRBJ2-7 many TRBV12-3/TRBV12-4 TGTGCCAGCAGTTTAGAGGACAGGGGGTTCTACGAGCAGTACTTC CASSLEDRGFYEQYF
- TRBJ1-6 - TRBV7-2 TGTGCCAGCAGCCCAACTTCCGGACCGCCCCCTATTCTCCACTTT CASSPTSGPPPILHF
TRBD2 TRBJ2-1 many TRBV3-1 TGTGCCAGCAGCCTAACAGCGGGAGGGTACAATGAGCAGTTCTTC CASSLTAGGYNEQFF
- TRBJ2-3 - TRBV7-9 TGTGCCAGCAGCTTGGGGCGGGCACCCACAGATACGCAGTATTTT CASSLGRAPTDTQYF
TRBD1 TRBJ1-2 many TRBV10-3 TGTGCCATCAGACTTGTAGCCGGGACAGGGGATGGCTACACCTTC CAIRLVAGTGDGYTF
- TRBJ2-7 many TRBV2 TGTGCCAGCAGGGTCCTCCCGGGGGAGCAGTACTTC CASRVLPGEQYF
- TRBJ1-1 - TRBV10-3 TGTGCCATCAATAATAGGGTGGACACTGAAGCTTTCTTT CAINNRVDTEAFF
- TRBJ1-4 - TRBV10-3 TGTGCCATAAGGAGGAGCGTTAATGAAAAACTGTTTTTT CAIRRSVNEKLFF
TRBD1 TRBJ1-2 many TRBV27 TGTGCCAGCAGTTTAACGGGACAGGCTATCTATGGCTACACCTTC CASSLTGQAIYGYTF